The 13 T cell receptor beta chains given below trace back to one sample, sequenced in a study of blood T cell repertoires in COVID-19 (dated by TCRdb to the early 2020s). The method was the immunoSEQ multiplex PCR assay. TCRdb provides this immuneACCESS table in a form limited to in-frame rearrangements. Some clones are lacking; in checked studies, under half of them reflect an unresolved V gene, and why the rest are absent is not known. Here the sample has some 100,000 clones; approximately 91% occur a single time. About 6.5% of the sample lies in the top ten. Sequenced sample: peripheral blood. The receptor source for this set is a woman aged 55-75 years with acute or convalescent COVID-19.

The chain employs TRBV6-5 and TRBJ1-1, with TRBD1 as a possible D gene (5 bases). Trimming cost V 6 bases and J 6 bases, with 14 bases left between them. This CDR3 is 13 amino acids long. Germline V gene data show CDR1 as MNHEY and CDR2 as SVGAGI. CDR3 nucleotide sequence: TGTGCCAGCAGCTCAACCGGGGGGGCTGAAGCTTTCTTT. It is translated as CASSSTGGAEAFF.

The chain recombines TRBV7-3 with TRBJ2-3; D not resolved. The CDR3 spans 13 residues. Trimming left V 4 bases short and J 1 base short, with 6 bases between. Germline CDR1 is SGHTA and CDR2 is FQGTGA. The CDR3 spells CASSSAGTDTQYF. In DNA form, the CDR3 reads TGTGCCAGCAGCTCGGCGGGCACAGATACGCAGTATTTT.

The chain links TRBV10-1 to TRBJ1-1; D is possibly TRBD1 (6 bases). V gave up 9 bases and J gave up 0 bases, with 8 bases separating them. The CDR3 covers 12 residues. The V gene's germline CDR1 is WNHNN and CDR2 SYGVQD (reference sequence). The CDR3 coding sequence is TGCGCCAGACAGGGCTTGAACACTGAAGCTTTCTTT. It yields the protein CARQGLNTEAFF.

The chain has TRBV28 and TRBJ2-7, with 8 bases that match TRBD1. CDR3 length: 15 residues. Germline trimming cut 5 bases from V and 1 base from J; bases unmatched to any gene: 7. Per the germline V gene, CDR1 is MDHEN and CDR2 is SYDVKM. The CDR3 sequence is CASSQGAPKSYEQYV. The CDR3 bases are TGTGCCAGCAGTCAGGGGGCCCCTAAATCCTACGAGCAGTACGTC.

The chain uses TRBV2 and TRBJ1-5, with D possibly TRBD1 on 5 matching bases. V was clipped by 4 bases and J by 4 bases, with 11 bases between them. The germline V gene encodes CDR1 SNHLY and CDR2 FYNNEI. The CDR3 covers 14 residues. The CDR3 DNA reads as TGTGCCAGCAGTGCAGGGTTGGGTAATCAGCCCCAGCATTTT. Translating gives CASSAGLGNQPQHF.

The chain links TRBV30 to TRBJ1-1; D remains unclear. Per the germline V gene, CDR1 is GTSNPN and CDR2 is SVGIG (reference sequence). The CDR3 is 14 residues long. Trimming took off 4 bases at V and 5 bases at J, with 17 bases between the two ends. CDR3 amino acids: CAWKSTSAVTEAFF. The CDR3 DNA sequence: TGTGCCTGGAAATCAACGTCTGCGGTGACTGAAGCTTTCTTT.

The gene calls are TRBV7-9 and TRBJ2-3, with 10 bases aligning to TRBD2. The CDR3 consists of 14 residues. Germline assignment: CDR1 SEHNR and CDR2 FQNEAQ (reference sequence). Trimming cost V 8 bases and J 7 bases; bases outside gene matches: 9. The CDR3: CASALAGGTNTQYF. The DNA for the CDR3 is TGTGCCAGCGCCTTAGCGGGAGGCACGAATACGCAGTATTTT.

This clone was seen a few times. V is TRBV15 and J is TRBJ2-7, with 12 bases matching TRBD2. The CDR3 extends over 17 amino acids. The germline V gene has CDR1 LNHNV and CDR2 YYDKDF (reference sequence). V lost 5 bases, J lost 1 base, and 9 bases stayed unmatched. CDR3 protein: CATSLETTSGGSYEQYF. CDR3 sequence (DNA): TGTGCCACCAGCTTGGAGACGACTAGCGGGGGTTCCTACGAGCAGTACTTC.

The CDR3 DNA sequence: TGTGCCAGCACCGAGGCACGTTCCCTTGATGGCTACACCTTC. Amino acid sequence: CASTEARSLDGYTF. This chain connects TRBV6-5 to TRBJ1-2; D ambiguous. Germline CDR1 MNHEY, CDR2 SVGAGI. V was clipped by 7 bases and J by 6 bases, with 18 bases between them. The CDR3 totals 14 residues.

This chain connects TRBV2 to TRBJ2-1; 8 bases are a match to TRBD1. Germline trimming cut 6 bases from V and 5 bases from J; bases unmatched to any gene: 9. CDR1 is SNHLY and CDR2 is FYNNEI in the germline V gene. This CDR3 has 15 residues. In nucleotides, the CDR3 is TGTGCCAGCAGGAGGACAGGGAGGCCCAACAATGAGCAGTTCTTC. The encoded protein is CASRRTGRPNNEQFF.

J is TRBJ2-1 and V is TRBV5-1; TRBD2 aligns across 11 bases. Germline V gene sequence: CDR1 SGHRS, CDR2 YFSETQ. V was clipped by 6 bases and J by 8 bases; unmatched bases: 13. CDR3 size: 16 residues. The CDR3 is CASTEKIAGGPHEQFF. The DNA for the CDR3 is TGCGCCAGCACTGAAAAAATAGCGGGAGGGCCGCATGAGCAGTTCTTC.

The chain couples TRBV7-9 to TRBJ2-1; TRBD1 matches at 7 bases. Trimming at V came to 6 bases and at J to 0 bases, leaving 5 bases not matched to a gene. Looked up from germline, CDR1 is SEHNR and CDR2 is FQNEAQ (reference sequence). This CDR3 is 15 amino acids long. CDR3 residues: CASRSTGSSYNEQFF. The CDR3 DNA reads TGTGCCAGCAGATCGACAGGGAGCTCCTACAATGAGCAGTTCTTC.

The chain is built from TRBV29-1 and TRBJ1-5, with a tentative D call TRBD1 (5 bases). The V end lost 4 bases, the J end lost 0 bases, and 10 bases lay between the germline ends. The CDR3 is made up of 14 amino acids. Germline lookup yields CDR1 SQVTM and CDR2 ANQGSEA. The DNA for the CDR3 is TGCAGCGTTGGTGGGGGGGATAGCAATCAGCCCCAGCATTTT. Translation: CSVGGGDSNQPQHF. The entire variable domain, with the rest obtained from reference TRBV29-1 and TRBJ1-5, is as follows: SAVISQKPSRDICQRGTSLTIQCQVDSQVTMMFWYRQQPGQSLTLIATANQGSEATYESGFVIDKFPISRPNLTFSTLTVSNMSPEDSSIYLCSVGGGDSNQPQHFGDGTRLSIL.